Sequencing of this TCR beta chain was carried out in a study of CD8 T cells in Susac syndrome. General observations from the study: By the study's own acknowledgment, its TCR sequencing and HLA analysis included relatively few individuals.

Reverse transcription of about 0.45 to 1 ug RNA was performed with random hexamers. Across 54 Vbeta and 13 Jbeta, immunoSEQ multiplex PCR amplified TCR beta CDR3. TCRdb recomputed calls from the immunoSEQ multiplex PCR reads with MiXCR, one row per CDR3 protein. The sample contains approximately 70,000 distinct CDR3 sequences, around 95% of which appear only once. Sequencing targeted TCR beta in T cells from blood (CD8+ and CD4+). Negative isolation yielded CD4+ and CD8+ T cells, and FACS enriched TEMRA cells. The J segment lost 1 base and the V segment lost 5 bases, leaving 10 bases of the junction unmatched. The germline V gene encodes CDR1 PRHDT and CDR2 FYEKMQ (reference sequence). The CDR3 contains 17 residues. To note about this clonotype: Its target is not known.

The sequenced sample was CD8+ T cells from PBMCs. This TCR derives from a human donor in good health. This chain joins TRBV13 and TRBJ2-7; TRBD2 agrees at 11 bases. The CDR3 DNA follows: TGTGCCAGCAGCCCTAGCACCCCTAGCGGGGGGTCCTACGAGCAGTACTTC. Translated, it gives CASSPSTPSGGSYEQYF.